This note documents a single TCR beta chain sequence. Other DNA variants within this sample encode the same CDR3. These data come from a study of shared clonotypes between healthy human individuals. Sequencing used immunoSEQ multiplex PCR; TCRdb keeps in-frame clones, though not all of them. The sample has under 2,500,000 clones, approximately 94% seen once. The TCR originated in a man younger than 35 in good health. The specimen sequenced was naive CD4+ T cells sorted from blood. The subset: CD45RA+ positively selected.

The CDR3 region has the DNA TGTGCCAGCTCACCTTCCGGGACGGCCTACGAGCAGTACTTC. This gives the protein CASSPSGTAYEQYF. The gene calls are TRBV18 and TRBJ2-7, with D perhaps TRBD1 or TRBD2 (5 bases each). With 3 bases removed from V and 2 bases from J, the gap between germline ends came to 11 bases. Germline loops: CDR1 KGHSH, CDR2 LQKENI. The CDR3 length is 14 residues.